A single sample gave rise to the 28 T cell receptor beta chains below, sequenced in a study of blood T cell repertoires in COVID-19. Profiling relied on immunoSEQ multiplex PCR, and the TCRdb table lists in-frame clones only, not all of them. The sample has roughly 110,000 clones; about 85% are singletons. Material: peripheral blood. The receptors originated from a man aged 35 to 55 with acute or convalescent COVID-19.

This chain connects TRBV4-1 to TRBJ2-1; 11 bases align to TRBD2. Looked up from germline, CDR1 is MGHRA and CDR2 is YSYEKL. The CDR3 covers 16 residues. V dropped 0 bases and J dropped 8; count of bases not matched to a gene: 6. The CDR3 reads CASSQDGLAGGYEQFF. Written as DNA, the CDR3 is TGCGCCAGCAGCCAAGACGGGCTAGCGGGGGGTTATGAGCAGTTCTTC.

The chain employs TRBV2 and TRBJ1-2, with unresolved D. This CDR3 is 12 amino acids long. Germline CDR1 and CDR2: SNHLY and FYNNEI. The V and J ends lost 2 bases and 8 bases respectively, with 9 bases between them. The CDR3 reads CASSESSRGYTF. The CDR3 DNA sequence: TGTGCCAGCAGTGAATCTTCGAGGGGCTACACCTTC.

This clone was seen just once. This chain connects TRBV2 to TRBJ1-1; possible D gene TRBD1, 6 bases. CDR3 size: 13 residues. The V gene's germline CDR1 is SNHLY and CDR2 FYNNEI. The germline V and J ends were trimmed by 7 bases and 0 bases, with 9 bases remaining between them. This chain's CDR3 is CASKTGLNTEAFF. CDR3 nucleotide sequence: TGTGCCAGCAAGACAGGTTTGAACACTGAAGCTTTCTTT.

The chain is built from TRBV29-1 and TRBJ2-1; tentative D call: TRBD1 (6 bases). This CDR3 is built from 14 residues. Germline-derived CDR1 and CDR2 are SQVTM and ANQGSEA. The V end was cut by 6 bases, the J end by 6 bases, with 18 bases between. CDR3 bases: TGCAGCGTGGACCGGGACACTGGCCTCAATGAGCAGTTCTTC. As protein: CSVDRDTGLNEQFF.

The chain has TRBV5-1 and TRBJ2-1; D possibly corresponds to TRBD2 (6 bases). The CDR3 spans 14 residues. The ends were cut back, 0 bases at V and 5 bases at J, with 9 bases in the middle. Germline values: CDR1 SGHRS, CDR2 YFSETQ. This CDR3 reads CASSLDGGNNEQFF. CDR3 coding DNA: TGCGCCAGCAGCTTGGATGGGGGGAACAATGAGCAGTTCTTC.

This sequence joins TRBV27 and TRBJ2-7, with D maybe TRBD1 (5 bases). Trimming cost V 3 bases and J 0 bases, with 12 bases left between them. Germline loops: CDR1 MNHEY, CDR2 SMNVEV (reference sequence). The CDR3 spans 15 residues. The CDR3 reads CASSFRALSSYEQYF. As DNA, the CDR3 is TGTGCCAGCAGTTTCAGGGCTTTGAGCTCCTACGAGCAGTACTTC.

This rearrangement joins TRBV7-6 to TRBJ2-7, with TRBD2 matching 10 bases. The V and J ends lost 0 bases and 5 bases, in that order; junction bases with no gene match: 4. The CDR3 totals 15 residues. Germline CDR1 and CDR2: SGHVS and FNYEAQ. CDR3 residues: CASSLASGGAHEQYF. The DNA of the CDR3 is TGTGCCAGCAGCTTAGCGAGCGGGGGGGCCCACGAGCAGTACTTC.

The V call is TRBV6-5, the J call TRBJ1-3; a possible D gene is TRBD1 (5 bases). The germline V gene encodes CDR1 MNHEY and CDR2 SVGAGI. V was clipped by 4 bases and J by 3 bases, with 7 bases between them. The CDR3 extends over 13 amino acids. CDR3 nucleotides: TGTGCCAGCAGTTCAGGGTATGGAAACACCATATATTTT. Translation gives CASSSGYGNTIYF.

The chain is built from TRBV11-2 and TRBJ2-5; unclear D gene. Per the germline V gene, CDR1 is SGHAT and CDR2 is FQNNGV. CDR3 length: 15 residues. Trimming removed 1 base from V and 5 bases from J, with 14 bases in between. Here the CDR3 reads CASSLGPRSPETQYF. The CDR3, as DNA: TGTGCCAGCAGCTTAGGGCCCAGGTCACCGGAGACCCAGTACTTC.

The genes are TRBV3-1 (or the pseudogene TRBV3-2) and TRBJ2-3, with D perhaps matching TRBD1 (6 bases). V was pared by 0 bases and J by 4 bases, with 11 bases between. This CDR3 has 15 residues. The germline CDR1 and CDR2 sequences are LGHDT and YNNKEL (reference sequence). The CDR3 sequence: CASSQDPSGADTQYF. CDR3 nucleotide sequence: TGTGCCAGCAGCCAAGATCCATCAGGGGCAGATACGCAGTATTTT.

This sequence joins TRBV29-1 and TRBJ2-3; D uncertain. Germline V gives CDR1 SQVTM, CDR2 ANQGSEA. There are 11 residues in the CDR3. Trimming took off 8 bases at V and 5 bases at J, with 11 bases between the two ends. The CDR3 spells CSPQRIDTQYF. In DNA form, the CDR3 reads TGCAGCCCTCAGAGGATAGATACGCAGTATTTT.

This chain connects TRBV7-9 to TRBJ2-3; a weak D match, TRBD1 (8 bases). The CDR3 contains 15 residues. Germline V CDR1 and CDR2: SEHNR, FQNEAQ (reference sequence). Trimming took off 5 bases at V and 8 bases at J, with 20 bases between the two ends. The CDR3 sequence: CASSPGTGPGGTQYF. In DNA, the CDR3 is TGTGCCAGCAGCCCCGGGACAGGTCCGGGGGGTACGCAGTATTTT.

This clone has a single count. This chain uses TRBV6-5 with TRBJ1-1; D is perhaps TRBD1 (6 bases). Trimming cost V 0 bases and J 4 bases, with 15 bases left between them. The germline CDR1 and CDR2 sequences are MNHEY and SVGAGI. The CDR3 totals 16 residues. The CDR3 DNA is TGTGCCAGCAGTTACTCGAGTCAGGGGCTCGGCACTGAAGCTTTCTTT. Translation: CASSYSSQGLGTEAFF.

The genes are TRBV7-2 and TRBJ2-5; TRBD2 agrees at 8 bases. The CDR3 is 16 residues long. The J segment lost 5 bases and the V segment lost 2 bases, leaving 10 bases of the junction unmatched. Germline CDR1 and CDR2: SGHTA and FQGNSA. The CDR3 here is CASSLYVSGVEETQYF. The CDR3 nucleotides read TGTGCCAGCAGCTTATATGTTAGCGGGGTCGAGGAGACCCAGTACTTC.

This clone was counted a single time. The chain uses TRBV4-1 and TRBJ2-3, with 11 bases identical to TRBD1. The length of the CDR3 is 15 residues. V lost 4 bases and J lost 4; bases outside the gene matches: 4. Looked up from germline, CDR1 is MGHRA and CDR2 is YSYEKL. The CDR3 loop is CASSLPGQGADTQYF. The CDR3 DNA is TGCGCCAGCAGCCTCCCGGGACAGGGGGCAGATACGCAGTATTTT.

The V gene is TRBV7-8, the J gene TRBJ1-6; 7 nucleotides match TRBD1. The length of the CDR3 is 16 residues. The trim removed 6 bases at V and 5 bases at J, leaving 10 bases unmatched. CDR1 and CDR2 (germline): SGHVS, FQNEAQ. The CDR3 spells CASSFTWDSHNSPLHF. DNA of the CDR3: TGTGCCAGCAGTTTTACCTGGGACAGCCATAATTCACCCCTCCACTTT.

The rearrangement uses TRBV24-1 and TRBJ1-1; 7 bases map to TRBD1. This CDR3 region has 13 residues. The germline V gene encodes CDR1 KGHDR and CDR2 SFDVKD. The V gene end was trimmed by 2 bases and the J gene end by 4 bases; junction bases not matched to a gene: 0. The CDR3 loop reads CATSDWDSTEAFF. The CDR3 nucleotides read TGTGCCACCAGTGATTGGGACAGCACTGAAGCTTTCTTT.

The chain is built from TRBV9 and TRBJ1-1; tentative D call: TRBD1 (5 bases). Germline V gene sequence: CDR1 SGDLS, CDR2 YYNGEE. Between the trimmed V and J ends, which lost 4 bases and 4 bases, there was a span of 11 bases. This CDR3 is 13 amino acids long. The CDR3 sequence is CASSLSGGTEAFF. The CDR3 DNA is TGTGCCAGCAGCCTCAGCGGGGGCACTGAAGCTTTCTTT.

This clone occurred a few times. The rearrangement uses TRBV19 and TRBJ1-4; D may be TRBD1 (5 bases). CDR1 and CDR2 (germline): LNHDA, SQIVND (reference sequence). The CDR3 consists of 13 residues. Trimming took off 2 bases at V and 4 bases at J, with 5 bases between the two ends. The DNA for the CDR3 is TGTGCCAGTAGTATAAGGGGTAATGAAAAACTGTTTTTT. Translating gives CASSIRGNEKLFF.

The gene calls are TRBV11-3 and TRBJ2-7, with D possibly TRBD1 on 6 matching bases. Germline loops: CDR1 SGHNT, CDR2 YENEEA. The CDR3 has 14 residues. V was cut by 5 bases and J by 2 bases, with 13 bases left in between. The CDR3 protein is CASSHRTAPYEQYF. In nucleotides, the CDR3 is TGTGCCAGCAGCCATCGGACAGCCCCCTACGAGCAGTACTTC.

This clone was recorded once. This rearrangement joins TRBV12-3 or TRBV12-4 to TRBJ1-3; D uncertain. The V and J ends lost 6 bases and 10 bases respectively, with 13 bases between them. The CDR3 is made up of 12 amino acids. CDR3 residues: CASSSAGTTIYF. Written as DNA, the CDR3 is TGTGCCAGCAGCTCGGCAGGTACAACCATATATTTT.

The chain carries TRBV4-2 and TRBJ1-1; the D is unclear. CDR3 length: 13 amino acids. V was shortened by 6 bases and J by 7 bases, with 15 bases between the two germline ends. Germline CDR1 and CDR2: LGHNA and YNFKEQ. CDR3 in amino acids: CASRTSVSGEAFF. In nucleotides, the CDR3 is TGTGCCAGCAGGACAAGCGTGAGCGGTGAAGCTTTCTTT.

Comments on this clone: Other DNA sequences in this sample translate to the same CDR3. This rearrangement joins TRBV29-1 to TRBJ1-2; 8 bases fit TRBD1. The V gene's germline CDR1 is SQVTM and CDR2 ANQGSEA. Trimming at V came to 1 base and at J to 8 bases, leaving 9 bases not matched to a gene. This CDR3 has 14 amino acids. The CDR3 DNA sequence: TGCAGCGTTGAAGGTCAGGGGGCGGTTGGGGGCTACACCTTC. Translating gives CSVEGQGAVGGYTF.

The chain is built from TRBV24-1 and TRBJ2-5; 8 bases align to TRBD1. CDR3 length: 15 amino acids. J lost 1 base, V lost 4 bases, and 4 bases had no gene match. CDR1 is KGHDR and CDR2 is SFDVKD in the germline V gene. The CDR3 region is CATSDPGQVQETQYF. The CDR3, as DNA: TGTGCCACCAGTGACCCGGGACAGGTCCAAGAGACCCAGTACTTC.

To note about this clone: Its ends do not fully match the called genes, so a read error is possible. The chain joins TRBV19 to TRBJ2-4; possible D gene TRBD1, 6 bases. Germline CDR1 LNHDA, CDR2 SQIVND (reference sequence). The CDR3 loop spans 14 amino acids. For the CDR3, the DNA is TGTGCCAGTAGTAGAGCCGAAGGACAGCCGCCCTGGGCCTTC. It yields the protein CASSRAEGQPPWAF.

The J gene is TRBJ2-2, the V gene TRBV24-1, with 8 bases fitting TRBD1. Germline CDR1 KGHDR, CDR2 SFDVKD. This CDR3 has 17 amino acids. The trim removed 4 bases at V and 4 bases at J, leaving 10 bases unmatched. This CDR3 reads CATSDRGQGRGTGELFF. The CDR3 DNA follows: TGTGCCACCAGTGACCGTGGACAGGGAAGGGGCACCGGGGAGCTGTTTTTT.

The gene calls are TRBV29-1 and TRBJ2-3; 7 positions agree with TRBD2. Germline values: CDR1 SQVTM, CDR2 ANQGSEA. The CDR3 totals 13 residues. Trimming removed 5 bases from V and 2 bases from J; junction bases left unmatched: 4. This CDR3 is CSVWGGNTDTQYF. The CDR3 DNA reads TGCAGCGTTTGGGGGGGGAACACAGATACGCAGTATTTT.

The chain has TRBV2 and TRBJ2-1, with 11 nucleotides matching TRBD2. V trimming: 0 bases; J trimming: 7 bases; junction bases outside the gene matches: 11. The CDR3 runs 18 residues. Germline-derived CDR1 and CDR2 are SNHLY and FYNNEI. The CDR3 sequence: CASSEARSSGGTSNEQFF. For the CDR3, the DNA is TGTGCCAGCAGTGAAGCGAGGTCTAGCGGGGGGACTTCTAATGAGCAGTTCTTC.